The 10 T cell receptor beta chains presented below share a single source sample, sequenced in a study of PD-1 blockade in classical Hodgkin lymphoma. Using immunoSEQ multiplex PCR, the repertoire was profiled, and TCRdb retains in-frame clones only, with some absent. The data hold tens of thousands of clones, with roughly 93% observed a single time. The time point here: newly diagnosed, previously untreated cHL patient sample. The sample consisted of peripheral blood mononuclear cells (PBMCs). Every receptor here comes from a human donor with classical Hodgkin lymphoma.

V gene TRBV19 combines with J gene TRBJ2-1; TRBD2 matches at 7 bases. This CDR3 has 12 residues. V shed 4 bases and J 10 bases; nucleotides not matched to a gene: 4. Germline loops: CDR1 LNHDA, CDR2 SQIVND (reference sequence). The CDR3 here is CASSTQGGEQFF. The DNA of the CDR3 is TGTGCCAGTAGTACCCAGGGAGGGGAGCAGTTCTTC.

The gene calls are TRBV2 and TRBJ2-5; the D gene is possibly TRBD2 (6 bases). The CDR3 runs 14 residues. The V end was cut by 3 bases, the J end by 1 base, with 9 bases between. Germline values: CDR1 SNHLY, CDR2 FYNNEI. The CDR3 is CASSDWRAQETQYF. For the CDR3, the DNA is TGTGCCAGCAGTGATTGGAGGGCCCAAGAGACCCAGTACTTC.

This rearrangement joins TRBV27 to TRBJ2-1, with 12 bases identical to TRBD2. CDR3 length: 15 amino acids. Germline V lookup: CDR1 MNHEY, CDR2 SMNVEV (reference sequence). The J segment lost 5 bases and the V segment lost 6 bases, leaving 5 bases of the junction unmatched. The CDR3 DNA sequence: TGTGCCAGCAGCCCCGGGACTAGCGGGCACAATGAGCAGTTCTTC. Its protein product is CASSPGTSGHNEQFF.

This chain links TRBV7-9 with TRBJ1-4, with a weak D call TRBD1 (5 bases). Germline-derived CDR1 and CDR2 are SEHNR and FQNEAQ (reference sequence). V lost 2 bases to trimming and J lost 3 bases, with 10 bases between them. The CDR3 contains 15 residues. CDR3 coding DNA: TGTGCCAGCAGCTTAAAAGGGGATCCTAATGAAAAACTGTTTTTT. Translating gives CASSLKGDPNEKLFF.

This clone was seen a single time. The CDR3 is CASSIQGLTKYGNQPQHF. In DNA, the CDR3 is TGTGCCAGTAGTATACAAGGCTTAACAAAATATGGCAATCAGCCCCAGCATTTT. The chain carries TRBV19 and TRBJ1-5; D is undetermined. CDR1 and CDR2 (germline): LNHDA, SQIVND (reference sequence). V was clipped by 2 bases and J by 2 bases, with 19 bases between them. The CDR3 covers 18 residues.

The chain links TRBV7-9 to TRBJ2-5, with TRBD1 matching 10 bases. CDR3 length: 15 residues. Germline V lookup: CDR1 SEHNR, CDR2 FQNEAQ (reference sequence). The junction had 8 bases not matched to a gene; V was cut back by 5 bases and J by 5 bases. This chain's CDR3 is CASSTWTGGRETQYF. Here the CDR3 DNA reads TGTGCCAGCAGCACCTGGACAGGGGGTAGGGAGACCCAGTACTTC.

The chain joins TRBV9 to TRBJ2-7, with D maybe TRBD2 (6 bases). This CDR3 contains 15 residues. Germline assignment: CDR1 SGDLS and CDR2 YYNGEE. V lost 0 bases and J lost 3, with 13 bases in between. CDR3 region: CASSVGAAGSYEQYF. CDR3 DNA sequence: TGTGCCAGCAGCGTAGGTGCTGCGGGGAGCTACGAGCAGTACTTC.

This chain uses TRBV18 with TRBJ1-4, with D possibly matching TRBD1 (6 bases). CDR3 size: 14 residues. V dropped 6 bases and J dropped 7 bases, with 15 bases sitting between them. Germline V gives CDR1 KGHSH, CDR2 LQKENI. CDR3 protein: CASSQGHSAEKLFF. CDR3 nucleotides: TGTGCCAGCTCGCAGGGACATTCGGCTGAAAAACTGTTTTTT. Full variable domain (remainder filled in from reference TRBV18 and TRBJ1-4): NAGVMQNPRHLVRRRGQEARLRCSPMKGHSHVYWYRQLPEEGLKFMVYLQKENIIDESGMPKERFSAEFPKEGPSILRIQQVVRGDSAAYFCASSQGHSAEKLFFGSGTQLSVL.

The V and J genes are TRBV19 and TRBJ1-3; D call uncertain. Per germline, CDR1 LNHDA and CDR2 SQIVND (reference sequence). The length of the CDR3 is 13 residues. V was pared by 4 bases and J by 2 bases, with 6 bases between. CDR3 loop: CASSNGPGNTIYF. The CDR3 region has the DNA TGTGCCAGTAGTAACGGGCCTGGAAACACCATATATTTT.

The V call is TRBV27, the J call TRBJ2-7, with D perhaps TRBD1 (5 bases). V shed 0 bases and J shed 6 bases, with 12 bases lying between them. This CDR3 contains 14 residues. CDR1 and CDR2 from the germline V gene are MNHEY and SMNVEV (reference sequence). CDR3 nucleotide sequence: TGTGCCAGCAGTTTATCGCCCTCTAGGGGCGAGCAGTACTTC. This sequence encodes CASSLSPSRGEQYF.